This entry lists 14 T cell receptor beta chains sequenced from one sample in a study of T cells in Graves' hyperthyroidism and ophthalmopathy. The TCR beta CDR3 regions underwent amplification using RNA transcripts as the source. Initially, a first-round RT-PCR of the TCR CDR3 employed the HTBI primer set. TCRdb reprocessed the multiplex PCR reads via MiXCR and lists one record per CDR3 protein. The sample lists about 420,000 distinct CDR3 sequences, 15% to 19% seen once, with 7.5% to 8% in the top ten. Sequencing used blood. The receptors come from a woman younger than 30 with Graves' hyperthyroidism.

The rearrangement joins TRBV7-2 to TRBJ2-1; 8 positions agree with TRBD1. The J segment lost 1 base and the V segment lost 8 bases, leaving 7 bases of the junction unmatched. Germline V CDR1 and CDR2: SGHTA, FQGNSA. The CDR3 totals 15 residues. CDR3: CASQERQGSYNEQFF. The CDR3 nucleotides read TGTGCCAGCCAGGAAAGACAGGGGTCCTACAATGAGCAGTTCTTC. The complete variable domain, with remaining parts taken from reference TRBV7-2 and TRBJ2-1, reads GAGVSQSPSNKVTEKGKDVELRCDPISGHTALYWYRQSLGQGLEFLIYFQGNSAPDKSGLPSDRFSAERTGGSVSTLTIQRTQQEDSAVYLCASQERQGSYNEQFFGPGTRLTVL.

This clonotype has a count of ten or more. For the CDR3, the DNA is TGTGCCACCAGTGCTCTATCCAATGAGCAGTTCTTC. Its protein product is CATSALSNEQFF. The rearrangement links TRBV24-1 to TRBJ2-1, with D unclear. This CDR3 is 12 amino acids long. V was cut by 5 bases and J by 6 bases, with 7 bases left in between. Looked up from germline, CDR1 is KGHDR and CDR2 is SFDVKD.

Points on this clonotype: A read error may explain this, as a much larger clone is one base away. The rearrangement uses TRBV30 and TRBJ1-5, with TRBD1 matching over 9 bases. The germline V gene encodes CDR1 GTSNPN and CDR2 SVGIG (reference sequence). This CDR3 has 19 amino acids. For the CDR3, the DNA is TGTGTCTGGAGTGGAGTAAAGGGACAGGGATTTTATAGCAATCAGCCCCAGCATTTT. Its protein is CVWSGVKGQGFYSNQPQHF.

The chain is built from TRBV6-1 and TRBJ2-1; 13 nucleotides align to TRBD2. This CDR3 has 15 residues. Trimming took 8 bases from V and 10 from J; bases not matched to a gene: 11. The V gene's germline CDR1 is MNHNS and CDR2 SASEGT. CDR3 in DNA: TGTGCCAGCCATACTAGCGGGAGGGCGCTAGGAGAGCAGTTCTTC. The encoded protein is CASHTSGRALGEQFF.

J is TRBJ1-5 and V is TRBV3-1, with D uncertain. The CDR3 loop spans 14 amino acids. Trimming removed 3 bases at V and 6 bases at J, with 12 bases between. From germline, CDR1 is LGHDT and CDR2 YNNKEL (reference sequence). DNA of the CDR3: TGTGCCAGCAGCCATTCGGGAGTCGGTCAGCCCCAGCATTTT. It encodes CASSHSGVGQPQHF.

This clonotype was found many times. This chain connects TRBV19 to TRBJ1-1; D remains ambiguous. Trimming took 5 bases from V and 1 from J, leaving 17 bases between them. Germline V gene sequence: CDR1 LNHDA, CDR2 SQIVND (reference sequence). The CDR3 runs to 16 residues. This CDR3 is CASSGPRELRNTEAFF. CDR3 DNA sequence: TGTGCCAGTAGTGGACCGCGGGAATTAAGGAACACTGAAGCTTTCTTT.

This clonotype appeared many times. The chain carries TRBV6-1 and TRBJ1-2; 11 bases line up with TRBD1. The V gene end was trimmed by 5 bases and the J gene end by 7 bases; junction bases not matched to a gene: 6. CDR1 and CDR2 from the germline V gene are MNHNS and SASEGT. The CDR3 is made up of 14 amino acids. CDR3 region: CASSRRTGGFGYTF. The DNA for the CDR3 is TGTGCCAGCAGTCGTCGGACAGGGGGCTTTGGCTACACCTTC.

This chain uses TRBV7-2 with TRBJ1-6, with 12 bases fitting TRBD1. The CDR3 runs to 20 residues. The ends lost 5 bases at V and 8 bases at J; junction bases unmatched: 19. Germline assignment: CDR1 SGHTA and CDR2 FQGNSA. The CDR3 spells CASSRNPGQGAIGIDSPLHF. The CDR3 nucleotides are TGTGCCAGCAGCCGCAACCCGGGACAGGGGGCTATAGGGATCGATTCACCCCTCCACTTT.

This clonotype was recorded many times. V and J are TRBV20-1 and TRBJ2-7, with 12 bases aligning to TRBD1. CDR3 length: 15 amino acids. Trimming took 3 bases from V and 3 from J; bases not matched to a gene: 6. Germline assignment: CDR1 DFQATT and CDR2 SNEGSKA (reference sequence). The CDR3 sequence is CSASPGTGGNYEQYF. The CDR3 DNA is TGCAGTGCTAGCCCCGGGACAGGGGGCAACTACGAGCAGTACTTC.

This clonotype has ten or more counts. This chain joins TRBV6-6 and TRBJ2-7; perhaps TRBD2 as D (6 bases). Deletions cut 0 bases from V and 12 bases from J, with 24 bases between. The length of the CDR3 is 16 residues. The germline gives CDR1 MNHNY, CDR2 SVGAGI (reference sequence). CDR3 region: CASSYSGTGLITSTYF. The DNA of the CDR3 is TGTGCCAGCAGTTACTCGGGGACGGGACTGATTACGAGCACGTACTTC.

At least ten counts were recorded for this clonotype. The rearrangement uses TRBV5-1 and TRBJ2-3; no definite D call. Germline CDR1 is SGHRS and CDR2 is YFSETQ. Deletions cut 3 bases from V and 6 bases from J, with 17 bases between. The CDR3 totals 15 residues. This CDR3 reads CASSSQDGSRDTQYF. The CDR3 DNA sequence: TGCGCCAGCAGCTCCCAGGACGGCAGTCGGGATACGCAGTATTTT.

The chain is built from TRBV5-6 and TRBJ2-3, with D maybe TRBD1 (6 bases). V lost 5 bases and J 2 bases, leaving 15 bases between the germline ends. The CDR3 consists of 15 residues. The germline CDR1 and CDR2 sequences are SGHDT and YYEEEE. The CDR3: CASSWGPGFTDTQYF. CDR3 coding DNA: TGTGCCAGCAGTTGGGGGCCGGGATTCACAGATACGCAGTATTTT.

The chain links TRBV9 to TRBJ2-7; 11 bases are shared with TRBD2. Germline trimming cut 2 bases from V and 5 bases from J; bases unmatched to any gene: 6. Germline V lookup: CDR1 SGDLS, CDR2 YYNGEE. The CDR3 is 15 amino acids. The CDR3 loop reads CASSVSGGALDEQYF. The DNA for the CDR3 is TGTGCCAGCAGCGTTAGCGGGGGGGCCTTGGACGAGCAGTACTTC.

With regard to this clonotype: This clone may be a read error of a much larger clone one base away. This sequence joins TRBV29-1 and TRBJ2-1, with D perhaps given as TRBD1 or TRBD2 (5 bases each). The J call could be wrong; TRBJ2-7 is a better fit for the DNA end. This CDR3 is 14 amino acids long. CDR1 is SQVTM, CDR2 ANQGSEA, per germline. CDR3 sequence reads: CSVDGTGSVNEQYF. In DNA form, the CDR3 reads TGCAGCGTGGACGGGACCGGGTCGGTCAATGAGCAGTACTTC.